This note documents a single T cell receptor (beta chain) sequence. In each case, RNA was isolated and then reverse transcribed into cDNA as the sequencing template. Method: immunoSEQ multiplex PCR; TCRdb's copy keeps in-frame clones and lacks some. The repertoire holds 75,000 to 100,000 clones, with about three quarters as singletons. The data were taken from a study of CD8+ T cells in alopecia areata. Treatment described: oral pan-JAK inhibitor, 5-10 mg twice daily. Researchers gathered lesional scalp punch biopsies and peripheral blood from patients with alopecia areata. Trimming took 0 bases from V and 8 from J; bases not matched to a gene: 6. CDR1 and CDR2 from the germline V gene are SGHRS and YFSETQ. The CDR3 runs 15 residues.

The sequencing here drew on CD8+ T cells sorted from blood, taken at approximately week 42, from a patient treated with tofacitinib. The genes are TRBV5-1 and TRBJ2-1; 9 nucleotides agree with TRBD2. The receptor was derived from a human donor with alopecia areata. CDR3: CASSLGLAAGDEQFF. As DNA, the CDR3 is TGCGCCAGCAGCTTGGGACTAGCGGCGGGGGATGAGCAGTTCTTC.